These 23 T cell receptor beta chains came from one sample sequenced in a study of cytomegalovirus exposure and HLA in healthy donors. PCR used 60 Vbeta primers and 13 Jbeta primers. Method: immunoSEQ multiplex PCR; TCRdb's copy keeps in-frame clones and lacks some. The table records fewer than 200,000 clones, 80% of them present only once. Sequenced input: PBMCs. These receptors all come from a man aged 30-40 years in good health and CMV-seronegative.

The J gene is TRBJ1-1, the V gene TRBV7-9; D is unresolved. The CDR3 runs 11 residues. The V gene lost 5 bases and the J gene lost 7 bases, with 8 bases spanning the gap. In germline, CDR1 is SEHNR, CDR2 FQNEAQ (reference sequence). The CDR3 spells CASSPLFEAFF. CDR3 nucleotide sequence: TGTGCCAGCAGCCCACTCTTTGAAGCTTTCTTT. The variable domain in full, completed from reference TRBV7-9 and TRBJ1-1, reads DTGVSQNPRHKITKRGQNVTFRCDPISEHNRLYWYRQTLGQGPEFLTYFQNEAQLEKSRLLSDRFSAERPKGSFSTLEIQRTEQGDSAMYLCASSPLFEAFFGQGTRLTVV.

The chain combines TRBV7-9 with TRBJ1-1; TRBD1 might be the D (6 bases). Trimming took off 5 bases at V and 6 bases at J, with 16 bases between the two ends. This CDR3 spans 14 amino acids. CDR1 and CDR2 from the germline V gene are SEHNR and FQNEAQ (reference sequence). The CDR3 DNA sequence: TGTGCCAGCAGCACCCGACAGGCGGTCCCTGAAGCTTTCTTT. Amino acid sequence: CASSTRQAVPEAFF.

V usage is TRBV19 and J usage is TRBJ1-5; no firm D call. The CDR3 covers 15 residues. V lost 7 bases, J lost 4 bases, and 17 bases lay in between. In germline, CDR1 is LNHDA, CDR2 SQIVND (reference sequence). CDR3 in amino acids: CASNQSGQRNQPQHF. The DNA for the CDR3 is TGTGCCAGTAATCAAAGTGGTCAGCGAAATCAGCCCCAGCATTTT.

V is TRBV5-4 and J is TRBJ2-5; possibly TRBD1 for D (6 bases). The germline CDR1 and CDR2 sequences are SGHNT and YYREEE (reference sequence). CDR3 size: 13 residues. Between the trimmed V and J ends, which lost 4 bases and 5 bases, there was a span of 12 bases. CDR3 DNA: TGTGCCAGCAGCCTCAGGGGTTCCGAGACCCAGTACTTC. It specifies CASSLRGSETQYF.

The rearrangement joins TRBV28 to TRBJ1-2; D remains unclear. CDR3 length equals 15 residues. Germline V gives CDR1 MDHEN, CDR2 SYDVKM. V was shortened by 9 bases and J by 2 bases, with 19 bases between the two germline ends. CDR3 sequence (DNA): TGTGCCAGTTATGCCAGACGGGTAACGAACTATGGCTACACCTTC. Its protein is CASYARRVTNYGYTF.

This chain connects TRBV27 to TRBJ1-6; the match to TRBD1 covers 8 bases. Germline CDR1 MNHEY, CDR2 SMNVEV (reference sequence). With V trimmed by 4 bases and J by 9 bases, 5 bases remained unmatched. The length of the CDR3 is 14 residues. Written as DNA, the CDR3 is TGTGCCAGCAGTTCGAACAGGGGGAGTTCACCCCTCCACTTT. This sequence encodes CASSSNRGSSPLHF.

CDR3 protein: CASTNSGSSYNEQFF. CDR3 in DNA: TGTGCCAGCACCAATAGCGGGAGCTCCTACAATGAGCAGTTCTTC. The genes are TRBV27 and TRBJ2-1, with 9 bases identical to TRBD2. Germline CDR1 is MNHEY and CDR2 is SMNVEV (reference sequence). The CDR3 covers 15 residues. After removal of 7 bases from V and 0 bases from J, the junction contained 4 bases not matched to a gene.

V usage is TRBV7-2 and J usage is TRBJ1-1; D unresolved. V dropped 3 bases and J dropped 0 bases, with 8 bases sitting between them. Germline V lookup: CDR1 SGHTA, CDR2 FQGNSA. This CDR3 is 14 amino acids long. This CDR3 reads CASSFSRLNTEAFF. The CDR3 DNA is TGTGCCAGCAGCTTTTCCCGGTTGAACACTGAAGCTTTCTTT. The whole variable domain, remainder taken from reference TRBV7-2 and TRBJ1-1, is GAGVSQSPSNKVTEKGKDVELRCDPISGHTALYWYRQSLGQGLEFLIYFQGNSAPDKSGLPSDRFSAERTGGSVSTLTIQRTQQEDSAVYLCASSFSRLNTEAFFGQGTRLTVV.

Written as DNA, the CDR3 is TGTGCCAGCAGCTTGGGGGCCCAGGGATTAAAGGGCGAGCAGTACTTC. Translated, it gives CASSLGAQGLKGEQYF. V and J are TRBV5-4 and TRBJ2-7; D is perhaps TRBD1 (5 bases). From germline, CDR1 is SGHNT and CDR2 YYREEE (reference sequence). This CDR3 spans 16 amino acids. V was cut by 0 bases and J by 6 bases, with 19 bases left in between.

In its sample, this clone was seen a few times. J is TRBJ1-5 and V is TRBV19, with no clear D. V lost 5 bases, J lost 3 bases, and 14 bases lay in between. The germline V gene has CDR1 LNHDA and CDR2 SQIVND (reference sequence). This CDR3 has 15 residues. In nucleotides, the CDR3 is TGTGCCAGTAGTCCTACACTAAGTGCCAATCAGCCCCAGCATTTT. Protein product: CASSPTLSANQPQHF.

This chain joins TRBV11-2 and TRBJ2-1, with no clear D. CDR1 SGHAT and CDR2 FQNNGV come from the germline V gene. The CDR3 length is 13 residues. Deletions cut 11 bases from V and 8 bases from J, with 19 bases between. Here the CDR3 reads CACGAFGEDEQFF. The CDR3 DNA reads as TGTGCCTGCGGTGCGTTTGGAGAAGATGAGCAGTTCTTC.

The sample holds a few counts of this clone. The chain has TRBV30 and TRBJ1-5, with a weak D call TRBD1 (5 bases). The CDR3 covers 16 residues. Between the trimmed V and J ends, which lost 5 bases and 2 bases, there was a span of 19 bases. CDR1 is GTSNPN, CDR2 SVGIG, per germline (reference sequence). This chain's CDR3 is CAWGSRVSVGNQPQHF. CDR3 coding DNA: TGTGCCTGGGGTTCCAGGGTTTCGGTTGGCAATCAGCCCCAGCATTTT.

This rearrangement joins TRBV18 to TRBJ2-1; 9 positions match TRBD1. V lost 6 bases to trimming and J lost 7 bases; unmatched junction nucleotides: 7. This CDR3 has 14 amino acids. Germline CDR1 is KGHSH and CDR2 is LQKENI. The CDR3 DNA sequence: TGTGCCAGCTCCGCAGGACAGGGGCGAAATGAGCAGTTCTTC. Its protein product is CASSAGQGRNEQFF.

The chain is built from TRBV27 and TRBJ1-5; 8 bases line up with TRBD1. Per the germline V gene, CDR1 is MNHEY and CDR2 is SMNVEV (reference sequence). Losses at the gene ends were 2 bases for V and 2 bases for J; bases not matched to a gene: 11. The CDR3 has 18 residues. CDR3 in amino acids: CASSLVGQGRTGNQPQHF. CDR3 in DNA: TGTGCCAGCAGTTTAGTCGGACAGGGAAGGACTGGCAATCAGCCCCAGCATTTT.

The sample holds one count of this clone. The chain recombines TRBV7-9 with TRBJ2-5, with 7 bases aligning to TRBD1. The tail of the sequence fits TRBJ2-7 better, so the J call may be wrong. CDR3 length: 14 amino acids. Germline V gives CDR1 SEHNR, CDR2 FQNEAQ (reference sequence). The CDR3 here is CASSYGDSAYEQYF. As DNA, the CDR3 is TGTGCCAGCAGTTACGGGGACAGCGCCTACGAGCAGTACTTC.

This rearrangement joins TRBV7-3 to TRBJ2-1, with 10 nucleotides matching TRBD2. Trimming took 5 bases from V and 2 from J; bases not matched to a gene: 3. CDR3 size: 15 residues. CDR1 is SGHTA, CDR2 FQGTGA, per germline. The CDR3 spells CASSPLAGAYNEQFF. The CDR3 nucleotides are TGTGCCAGCAGCCCCCTAGCGGGAGCCTACAATGAGCAGTTCTTC.

In its sample, this clone was seen once. Other DNA sequences in this sample translate to the same CDR3. The genes are TRBV7-3 and TRBJ1-1, with a tentative D call TRBD1 (5 bases). The germline CDR1 and CDR2 sequences are SGHTA and FQGTGA. This CDR3 comprises 15 residues. Deletions cut 1 base from V and 1 base from J, with 10 bases between. In DNA, the CDR3 is TGTGCCAGCAGCTTAAAGGGTCAGGGGAACACTGAAGCTTTCTTT. It codes for CASSLKGQGNTEAFF.

The chain couples TRBV5-5 to TRBJ2-1, with 7 bases that match TRBD2. CDR3 length: 12 residues. Trimming removed 4 bases from V and 13 bases from J; junction bases left unmatched: 8. In germline, CDR1 is SGHKS, CDR2 YYEKEE (reference sequence). The CDR3 DNA reads as TGTGCCAGCAGCCCCTTAGCGGGCCGACAGTTCTTC. Translating it yields CASSPLAGRQFF. Variable domain in full (rest from reference TRBV5-5 and TRBJ2-1): DAGVTQSPTHLIKTRGQQVTLRCSPISGHKSVSWYQQVLGQGPQFIFQYYEKEERGRGNFPDRFSARQFPNYSSELNVNALLLGDSALYLCASSPLAGRQFFGPGTRLTVL.

The chain carries TRBV2 and TRBJ2-1; tentative D call: TRBD2 (5 bases). Trimming removed 7 bases at V and 6 bases at J, with 16 bases between. The germline gives CDR1 SNHLY, CDR2 FYNNEI. CDR3 length equals 14 residues. CDR3 sequence reads: CASIPGGGSNEQFF. CDR3 nucleotides: TGTGCCAGCATCCCAGGAGGCGGTAGCAATGAGCAGTTCTTC.

The V gene is TRBV6-5, the J gene TRBJ1-2; no definite D call. The CDR3 loop spans 12 amino acids. V was trimmed by 8 bases and J by 5 bases, leaving 12 bases between them. In germline, CDR1 is MNHEY, CDR2 SVGAGI. The CDR3 reads CASSRSPYGYTF. Here the CDR3 DNA reads TGTGCCAGCTCGAGGTCGCCTTATGGCTACACCTTC.

The chain joins TRBV27 to TRBJ2-7; tentatively, D is TRBD2 (5 bases). This CDR3 contains 14 residues. V shed 5 bases and J shed 3 bases, with 14 bases lying between them. Germline V lookup: CDR1 MNHEY, CDR2 SMNVEV (reference sequence). This CDR3 is CASSLGESLYEQYF. The CDR3 bases are TGTGCCAGCAGTCTCGGGGAGAGCCTCTACGAGCAGTACTTC.

CDR3: CASSLGGLARTGELFF. The CDR3, as DNA: TGCGCCAGCAGCTTGGGGGGACTAGCGCGCACCGGGGAGCTGTTTTTT. The chain uses TRBV5-1 and TRBJ2-2, with 10 bases identical to TRBD2. The CDR3 is 16 amino acids. Germline CDR1 reads SGHRS; CDR2 reads YFSETQ. V shed 0 bases and J 4 bases; nucleotides not matched to a gene: 3. Using reference TRBV5-1 and TRBJ2-2 for the parts outside the CDR3, the full variable domain is KAGVTQTPRYLIKTRGQQVTLSCSPISGHRSVSWYQQTPGQGLQFLFEYFSETQRNKGNFPGRFSGRQFSNSRSEMNVSTLELGDSALYLCASSLGGLARTGELFFGEGSRLTVL.

The sample holds a few counts of this clone. This sequence joins TRBV7-9 and TRBJ2-5; weak D call: TRBD2 (5 bases). The CDR3 length is 16 residues. CDR1 is SEHNR and CDR2 is FQNEAQ in the germline V gene (reference sequence). Trimming removed 5 bases at V and 2 bases at J, with 18 bases between. This CDR3 is CASSPVRARGQETQYF. In nucleotides, the CDR3 is TGTGCCAGCAGCCCCGTAAGGGCCCGGGGACAAGAGACCCAGTACTTC.